This T cell receptor beta chain derives from a study of blood T cell repertoires in COVID-19. In the study overall: Samples representing acute and convalescent COVID-19 were sourced from the United States, Italy and Spain. T cells, B-cell-depleted T cells, or PBMCs provided the cDNA or gDNA that served as material.

Between the trimmed V and J ends, which lost 8 bases and 5 bases, there was a span of 15 bases. The CDR3 sequence is 13 residues long. The germline gives CDR1 LNHDA, CDR2 SQIVND (reference sequence). In the source study's methods: Reference gene primer amplification gave estimated nucleated cell counts. This table comes from immunoSEQ multiplex PCR, and its TCRdb copy is limited to in-frame clones, with some not included. The V and J calls and the clone size are those of that table, but D and trimming were determined from the DNA. The sample records 88,000 or so clones, 89% being singletons. The sequence was collected from a man in his fifties or sixties with acute or convalescent COVID-19. The J gene is TRBJ1-2, the V gene TRBV19; D is uncertain. The material sequenced was peripheral blood. CDR3 protein: CASAQRAAYGYTF. The CDR3 nucleotides read TGTGCCAGTGCCCAGAGGGCTGCTTATGGCTACACCTTC. The variable domain in full, with the rest retrieved from reference TRBV19 and TRBJ1-2, is DGGITQSPKYLFRKEGQNVTLSCEQNLNHDAMYWYRQDPGQGLRLIYYSQIVNDFQKGDIAEGYSVSREKKESFPLTVTSAQKNPTAFYLCASAQRAAYGYTFGSGTRLTVV.